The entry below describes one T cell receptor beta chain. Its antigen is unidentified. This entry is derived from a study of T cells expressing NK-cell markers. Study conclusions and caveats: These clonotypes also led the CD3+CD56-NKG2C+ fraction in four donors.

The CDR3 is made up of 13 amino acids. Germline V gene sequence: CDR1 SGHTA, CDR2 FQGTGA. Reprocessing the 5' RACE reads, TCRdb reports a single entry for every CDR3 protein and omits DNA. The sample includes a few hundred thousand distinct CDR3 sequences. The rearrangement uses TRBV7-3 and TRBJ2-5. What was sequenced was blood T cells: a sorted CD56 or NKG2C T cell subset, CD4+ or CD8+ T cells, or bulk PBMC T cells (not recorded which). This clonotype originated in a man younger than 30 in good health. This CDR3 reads CASSPNQRETQYF.